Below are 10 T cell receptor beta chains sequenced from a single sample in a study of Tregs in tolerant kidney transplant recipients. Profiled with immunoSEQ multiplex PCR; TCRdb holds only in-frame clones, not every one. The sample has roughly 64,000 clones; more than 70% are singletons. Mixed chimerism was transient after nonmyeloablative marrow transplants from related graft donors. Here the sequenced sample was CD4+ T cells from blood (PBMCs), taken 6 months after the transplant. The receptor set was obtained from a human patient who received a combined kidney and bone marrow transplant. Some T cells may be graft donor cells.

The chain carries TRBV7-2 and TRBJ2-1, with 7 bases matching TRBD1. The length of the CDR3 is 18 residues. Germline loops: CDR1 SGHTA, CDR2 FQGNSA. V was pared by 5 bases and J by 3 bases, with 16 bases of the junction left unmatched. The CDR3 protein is CASSEGARRKGNYNEQFF. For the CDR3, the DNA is TGTGCCAGCAGCGAGGGGGCCCGACGGAAGGGGAACTACAATGAGCAGTTCTTC.

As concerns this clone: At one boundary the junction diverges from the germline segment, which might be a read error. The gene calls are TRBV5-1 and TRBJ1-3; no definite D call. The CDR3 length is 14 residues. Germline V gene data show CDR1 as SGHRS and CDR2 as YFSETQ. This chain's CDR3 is CASSLGGTGNTTYF. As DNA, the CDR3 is TGCGCCAGCAGCTTGGGCGGAACTGGAAACACCACATATTTT.

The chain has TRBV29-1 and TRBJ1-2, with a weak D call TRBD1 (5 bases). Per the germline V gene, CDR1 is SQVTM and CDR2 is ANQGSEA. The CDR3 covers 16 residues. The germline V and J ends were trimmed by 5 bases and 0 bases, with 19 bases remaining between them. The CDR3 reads CSVQLMARASNYGYTF. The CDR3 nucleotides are TGCAGCGTTCAACTCATGGCCAGGGCCTCTAACTATGGCTACACCTTC.

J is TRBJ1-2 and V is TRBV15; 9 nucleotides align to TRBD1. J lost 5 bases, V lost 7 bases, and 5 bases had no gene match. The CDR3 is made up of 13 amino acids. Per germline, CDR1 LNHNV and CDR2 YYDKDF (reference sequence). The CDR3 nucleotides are TGTGCCACCACTCCGGGACAGGGTTATGGCTACACCTTC. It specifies CATTPGQGYGYTF.

CDR3 in DNA: TGTGCCAGCAGGGAGGCGGGACTAGCGGGGGGCCTTGGCTACAATGAGCAGTTCTTC. Translated: CASREAGLAGGLGYNEQFF. V gene TRBV27 combines with J gene TRBJ2-1, with 15 nucleotides matching TRBD2. The junction had 12 bases not matched to a gene; V was cut back by 6 bases and J by 3 bases. This CDR3 is 19 amino acids long. Germline assignment: CDR1 MNHEY and CDR2 SMNVEV (reference sequence).

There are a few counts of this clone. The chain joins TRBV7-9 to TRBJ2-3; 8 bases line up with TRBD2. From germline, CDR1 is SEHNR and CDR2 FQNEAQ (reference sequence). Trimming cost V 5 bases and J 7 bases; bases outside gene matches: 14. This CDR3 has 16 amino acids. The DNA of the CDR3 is TGTGCCAGCAGCCCACGACCGGGACTAGGCCATAATACGCAGTATTTT. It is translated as CASSPRPGLGHNTQYF.

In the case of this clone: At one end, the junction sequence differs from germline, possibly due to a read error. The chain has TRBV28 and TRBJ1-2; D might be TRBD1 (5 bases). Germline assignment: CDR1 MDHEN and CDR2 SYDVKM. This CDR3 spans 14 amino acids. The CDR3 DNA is TGTGCCAGCAGTTTAGGCGGGACTAACGATGGCTACACCTTC. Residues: CASSLGGTNDGYTF.

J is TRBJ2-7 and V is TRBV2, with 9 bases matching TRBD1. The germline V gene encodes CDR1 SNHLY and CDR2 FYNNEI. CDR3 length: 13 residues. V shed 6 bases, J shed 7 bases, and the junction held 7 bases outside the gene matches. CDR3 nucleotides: TGTGCCAGCAGGGTAGGGACAGGGAGTGAGCAGTACTTC. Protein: CASRVGTGSEQYF.

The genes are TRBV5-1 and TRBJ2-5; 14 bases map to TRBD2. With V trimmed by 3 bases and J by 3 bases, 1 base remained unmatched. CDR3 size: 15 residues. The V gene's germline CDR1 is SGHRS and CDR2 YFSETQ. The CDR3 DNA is TGCGCCAGCAGCTGGGGACTAGCGGGGGAAGAGACCCAGTACTTC. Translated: CASSWGLAGEETQYF. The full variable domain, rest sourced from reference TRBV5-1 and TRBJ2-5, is KAGVTQTPRYLIKTRGQQVTLSCSPISGHRSVSWYQQTPGQGLQFLFEYFSETQRNKGNFPGRFSGRQFSNSRSEMNVSTLELGDSALYLCASSWGLAGEETQYFGPGTRLLVL.

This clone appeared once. This CDR3 reads CASSRSGQGMIGTDTQYF. The CDR3 bases are TGTGCCAGCAGCAGGTCGGGACAGGGGATGATTGGGACAGATACGCAGTATTTT. This chain joins TRBV21-1 and TRBJ2-3; the DNA was not compared with TRBD1, the D call given in the table. TRBV21-1 is marked as a pseudogene. This CDR3 contains 18 residues.